This TCR beta chain was sequenced during a study of cytomegalovirus exposure and HLA in healthy donors. The PCR used 60 Vbeta and 13 Jbeta primers. Assay used: immunoSEQ multiplex PCR; TCRdb lists only in-frame clones, some missing. Among 250,000 to 300,000 clones listed, roughly 81% were seen once. Points on this clone: Antigen unknown.

Findings and caveats of the study: The authors considered a cluster of highly shared sequence variants likely to be a sequencing artifact. Most of the TCR beta V segments (in an earlier analysis) were productive either about 87% or about 30% of the time.

The TCR comes from a woman aged 40 to 50 in good health and CMV-seropositive. Sequencing input: PBMCs.

Here the CDR3 DNA reads TGTGCCAGTAAAAGACAGGGGGAAGAGACCCAGTACTTC. Protein sequence: CASKRQGEETQYF. The chain is built from TRBV6-6 and TRBJ2-5; 9 bases align to TRBD1. J gave up 3 bases and V 9 bases, and 5 bases lay outside the gene matches. Germline CDR1 reads MNHNY; CDR2 reads SVGAGI (reference sequence). CDR3 size: 13 residues.